This TCR beta chain stems from a study of T-cell memory formation after mild COVID-19. About the study: Largely, the TCR clusters proved donor specific. Study-wide results and limits: The pre-infection memory compartment contained some responding clones, suggesting cross-reactive memory joined. Of the contracting clones, CD4+ ones lay mainly in CM and EM, and CD8+ ones in EMRA. Clones shrinking from day 15 to 85 showed even CD4/CD8 mixes; later expanders tilted CD4+.

TCRdb itself ran the 5' RACE reads through MiXCR, one entry per CDR3 protein. The table has under 550,000 distinct CDR3 sequences, roughly 18% seen once. This CDR3 has 16 amino acids. Trimming shortened V by 0 bases and J by 1 base, and 15 bases separated the two germline ends. CDR1 and CDR2 from the germline V gene are DFQATT and SNEGSKA (reference sequence). In its sample, this clonotype was seen a few times. Its target is unknown. The source material was PBMCs or a T cell subset sorted from them (not recorded which). V usage is TRBV20-1 and J usage is TRBJ1-1; D unresolved. The sequence came from a man aged 18 to 30 who had mild COVID-19 (a few samples of this study predate the infection). Cell type and time point are not known. CDR3 loop: CSAREESWTQNTEAFF. Written as DNA, the CDR3 is TGCAGTGCTAGAGAGGAATCTTGGACGCAGAACACTGAAGCTTTCTTT.